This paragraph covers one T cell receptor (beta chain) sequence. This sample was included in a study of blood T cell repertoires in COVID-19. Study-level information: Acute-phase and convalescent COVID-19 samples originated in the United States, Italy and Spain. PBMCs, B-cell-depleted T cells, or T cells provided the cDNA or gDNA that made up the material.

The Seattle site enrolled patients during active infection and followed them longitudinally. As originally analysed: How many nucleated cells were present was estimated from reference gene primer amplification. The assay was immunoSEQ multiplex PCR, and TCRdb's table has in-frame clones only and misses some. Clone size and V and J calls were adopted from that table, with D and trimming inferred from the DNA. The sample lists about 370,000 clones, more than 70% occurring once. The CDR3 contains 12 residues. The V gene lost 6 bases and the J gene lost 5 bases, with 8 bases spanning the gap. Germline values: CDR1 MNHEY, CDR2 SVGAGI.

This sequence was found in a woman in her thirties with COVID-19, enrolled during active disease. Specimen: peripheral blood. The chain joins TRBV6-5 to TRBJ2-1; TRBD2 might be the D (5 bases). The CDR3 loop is CASSRRDNEQFF. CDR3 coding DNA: TGTGCCAGCAGCCGGCGGGACAATGAGCAGTTCTTC.